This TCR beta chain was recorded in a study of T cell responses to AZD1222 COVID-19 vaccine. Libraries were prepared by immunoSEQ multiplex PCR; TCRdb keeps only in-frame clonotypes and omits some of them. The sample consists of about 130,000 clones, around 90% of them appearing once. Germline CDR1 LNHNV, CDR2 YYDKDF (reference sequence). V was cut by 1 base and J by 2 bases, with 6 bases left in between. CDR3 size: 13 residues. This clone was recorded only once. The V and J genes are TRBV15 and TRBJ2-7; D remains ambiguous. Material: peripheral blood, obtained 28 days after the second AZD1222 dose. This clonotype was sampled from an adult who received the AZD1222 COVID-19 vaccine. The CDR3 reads CATSRVQTYEQYF. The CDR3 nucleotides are TGTGCCACCAGCAGAGTTCAGACCTACGAGCAGTACTTC.